This is a list of T cell receptor beta chains from one sample in a study of cytomegalovirus exposure and HLA in healthy donors. Libraries were prepared by immunoSEQ multiplex PCR; TCRdb keeps only in-frame clonotypes and omits some of them. The data contain about 160,000 clones, about three quarters of them singletons. The sequencing sample was made of PBMCs. These receptors all come from a woman aged 25-40 years in good health and CMV-seronegative. The CDR3 runs from the conserved cysteine through the conserved F or W. D genes are given only for firm matches. Where a row states a size, it is once, few, many or the class of an expanded clone; other rows omit it.

V,D,size,J,DNA,CDR3
TRBV4-1,TRBD2,NA,TRBJ2-2,TGCGCCAGCAGCCAATATCCGGGACTAGCGGGGGAGAGGGACACCGGGGAGCTGTTTTTT,CASSQYPGLAGERDTGELFF
TRBV9,NA,NA,TRBJ1-6,TGTGCCAGCAGCGTAGAGGGGCTTAATTCACCCCTCCACTTT,CASSVEGLNSPLHF
TRBV6-5,NA,NA,TRBJ2-6,TGTGCCAGCCGCTCTGGGGCCAACGTCCTGACTTTC,CASRSGANVLTF
TRBV7-3,TRBD1,NA,TRBJ2-1,TGTGCCAGCAGCTCGGACTGGGACAGCTACCCGTTCTTC,CASSSDWDSYPFF
TRBV7-8,NA,NA,TRBJ1-2,TGTGCCAGCAGCCTTAGAGGGGGAGATAACTATGGCTACACCTTC,CASSLRGGDNYGYTF
TRBV6-5,TRBD1,NA,TRBJ1-2,TGTGCCACCACAGGGGGAGCGGTTGGCTATGGCTACACCTTC,CATTGGAVGYGYTF
TRBV4-2,TRBD2,NA,TRBJ2-7,TGTGCCAGCAGCCAGTCTACCGGGACTAGCGGTTACAGGGGGGAGCAGTACTTC,CASSQSTGTSGYRGEQYF
TRBV27,TRBD2,NA,TRBJ2-7,TGTGCCAGCAGTTTGAGGGCTAGCGGGGTTTACGAGCAGTACTTC,CASSLRASGVYEQYF
TRBV7-8,TRBD2,NA,TRBJ2-3,TGTGCCAGCAACACGCGGGGGGGCCCAAGCACAGATACGCAGTATTTT,CASNTRGGPSTDTQYF
TRBV5-5,NA,NA,TRBJ2-7,TGTGCCAGCAGCTTAAGTGAGACCTACGAGCAGTACTTC,CASSLSETYEQYF
TRBV6-5,TRBD2,few,TRBJ2-2,TGTGCCAGCAGCCGGGAGGCCGGGGAGCTGTTTTTT,CASSREAGELFF
TRBV5-1,TRBD2,NA,TRBJ2-5,TGCGCCAGCAGCTCCGGGACTAGCGAAGAGACCCAGTACTTC,CASSSGTSEETQYF
TRBV16,NA,NA,TRBJ1-3,TGTGCCAGCAGCCAAGTCGGTTCCAACACCATATATTTT,CASSQVGSNTIYF
TRBV7-7,TRBD1,NA,TRBJ2-7,TGTGCTAGCAGCCCTGGGACAGGGGAGACCTACGAGCAGTACTTC,CASSPGTGETYEQYF
TRBV12-5,NA,NA,TRBJ1-1,TGTGCTAGTGGAGCCGGGACTCAGAACACTGAAGCTTTCTTT,CASGAGTQNTEAFF
TRBV5-1,TRBD1,NA,TRBJ2-7,TGCGCCAGCACTAGCACAGGGGACCCTTACTACGAGCAGTACTTC,CASTSTGDPYYEQYF
TRBV7-6,TRBD2,NA,TRBJ2-7,TGTGCCAGCAGCTCAGTCCTAGCGGGGGTAAGCGAGCAGTACTTC,CASSSVLAGVSEQYF
TRBV28,NA,NA,TRBJ2-7,TGTGCCAGCAGCCCGGGAGCCTCCTACGAGCAGTACTTC,CASSPGASYEQYF
TRBV19,NA,NA,TRBJ2-1,TGTGCCAGTAGTATAGCGAGTAGCCTCGAGGAGCAGTTCTTC,CASSIASSLEEQFF
TRBV6-1,NA,NA,TRBJ1-4,TGTGCCAGCAGTGATGGGAGGGGAGGAGCTAATGAAAAACTGTTTTTT,CASSDGRGGANEKLFF
TRBV14,NA,few,TRBJ2-1,TGTGCCAGCAGCCCCCTTAGCGGCCCCAAAAATGAGCAGTTCTTC,CASSPLSGPKNEQFF
TRBV2,NA,NA,TRBJ1-2,TGTGCCAGCAGTGTATCGTATAACTATGGCTACACCTTC,CASSVSYNYGYTF
TRBV7-6,NA,NA,TRBJ2-7,TGTGCCAGCAGCTCGGGACTGCTCGAGCAGTACTTC,CASSSGLLEQYF
TRBV19,TRBD2,NA,TRBJ2-3,TGTGCCAGTAGTGTTATAGCGGGGGCCACAGATACGCAGTATTTT,CASSVIAGATDTQYF
TRBV11-2,NA,NA,TRBJ2-6,TGTGCCAGCAAACAGGGTTTTTCTGGGGCCAACGTCCTGACTTTC,CASKQGFSGANVLTF
TRBV5-4,TRBD1,few,TRBJ2-5,TGTGCCAGCAGTTCAACTCACGGACAGGACAAAGAGACCCAGTACTTC,CASSSTHGQDKETQYF
TRBV5-6,NA,NA,TRBJ1-3,TGTGCCAGCAGCACAACCCGGAGCACCATATATTTT,CASSTTRSTIYF
TRBV19,NA,NA,TRBJ2-2,TGTGCCAGTATTTCAAACCGGGTATCCTCCGGGGAGCTGTTTTTT,CASISNRVSSGELFF
TRBV6-1,NA,NA,TRBJ2-1,TGTGCCAGCAGTGAAATCTGGGCCGCCTACAATGAGCAGTTCTTC,CASSEIWAAYNEQFF
TRBV9,TRBD1,NA,TRBJ1-6,TGTGCCAGCAGCCGAGAGGGACAGGGGTATTCACCCCTCCACTTT,CASSREGQGYSPLHF
TRBV7-9,TRBD1,NA,TRBJ1-3,TGTGCCAGCAGCTTTCCTTTCCTTACGAGGACAGGGAGAGACACCATATATTTT,CASSFPFLTRTGRDTIYF
TRBV30,NA,NA,TRBJ2-3,TGTGCCTGGAGTGTACTGATCTGGGGGCGGACAGATACGCAGTATTTT,CAWSVLIWGRTDTQYF